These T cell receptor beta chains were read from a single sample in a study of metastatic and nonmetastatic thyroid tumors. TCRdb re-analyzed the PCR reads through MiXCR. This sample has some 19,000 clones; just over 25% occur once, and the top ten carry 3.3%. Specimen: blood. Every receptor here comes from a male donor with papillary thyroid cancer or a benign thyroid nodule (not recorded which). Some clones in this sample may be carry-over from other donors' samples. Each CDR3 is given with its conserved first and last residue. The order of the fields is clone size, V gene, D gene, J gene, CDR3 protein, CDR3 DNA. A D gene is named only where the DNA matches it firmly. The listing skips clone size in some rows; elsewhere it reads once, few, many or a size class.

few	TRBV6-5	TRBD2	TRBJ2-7	CASSLSGTGTGGGQYF	TGTGCCAGCAGTTTATCAGGGACGGGGACGGGAGGAGGGCAGTACTTC
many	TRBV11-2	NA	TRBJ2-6	CASSPLWRGGANVLAF	TGTGCCAGCAGCCCCCTTTGGAGGGGTGGGGCCAACGTCCTGGCTTTC
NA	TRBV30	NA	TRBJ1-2	CAWMANYGYNF	TGTGCCTGGATGGCCAACTATGGCTACAACTTC
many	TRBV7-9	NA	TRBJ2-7	CASSSLPGVLDEQYF	TGTGCCAGCAGCTCCCTGCCCGGGGTGTTGGACGAGCAGTACTTC
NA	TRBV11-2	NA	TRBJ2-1	CASSLSVAERANEQFF	TGTGCCAGCAGCTTGAGTGTGGCGGAGAGGGCCAATGAGCAGTTCTTC
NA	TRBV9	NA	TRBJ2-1	CASSVTLQGLSSYNEQFF	TGTGCCAGCAGCGTAACTCTACAGGGCCTTAGCTCCTACAATGAGCAGTTCTTC
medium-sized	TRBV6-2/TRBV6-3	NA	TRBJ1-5	CASSYSRGNQPQHF	TGTGCCAGCAGTTACTCGAGGGGGAATCAGCCCCAGCATTTT
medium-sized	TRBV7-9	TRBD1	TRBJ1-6	CASSLAGTGYSSPLHF	TGTGCCAGCAGCTTAGCCGGGACAGGATACAGTTCACCCCTCCACTTT
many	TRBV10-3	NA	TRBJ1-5	CAISESSSDQPQHF	TGTGCCATCAGTGAGTCGTCCAGCGATCAGCCCCAGCATTTT
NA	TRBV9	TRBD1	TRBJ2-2	CASSPSQGAIGELFF	TGTGCCAGCAGCCCCAGCCAGGGGGCGATCGGGGAGCTGTTTTTT
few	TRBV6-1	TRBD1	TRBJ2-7	CASSLTGGRHEQYF	TGTGCCAGCAGTCTGACAGGGGGCCGCCACGAGCAGTACTTC
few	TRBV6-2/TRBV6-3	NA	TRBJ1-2	CASSPRDPSNYGYTF	TGTGCCAGCAGTCCCCGGGATCCTTCGAACTATGGCTACACCTTC
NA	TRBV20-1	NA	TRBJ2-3	CSVGRVPGEYF	TGCAGTGTAGGGCGAGTTCCCGGGGAGTATTTT
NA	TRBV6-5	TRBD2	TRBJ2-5	CASSHRDYEETQYF	TGTGCCAGCAGTCACCGGGACTACGAAGAGACCCAGTACTTC
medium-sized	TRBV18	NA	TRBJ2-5	CASSLGMETQYF	TGTGCCAGCTCACTGGGGATGGAGACCCAGTACTTC
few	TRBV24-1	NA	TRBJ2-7	CATSESGQLGTNEQYF	TGTGCCACCAGTGAGTCGGGCCAGCTGGGGACCAACGAGCAGTACTTC
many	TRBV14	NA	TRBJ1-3	CASSRDISGTIYF	TGTGCCAGCAGCCGCGACATATCGGGCACCATATATTTT
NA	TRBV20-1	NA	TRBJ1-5	CSAAWTGLKINAHLNQPQHF	TGCAGTGCTGCGTGGACTGGGCTTAAGATTAACGCACATTTAAATCAGCCCCAGCATTTT
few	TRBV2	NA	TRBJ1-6	CATQRMDSPLHF	TGTGCCACCCAGAGAATGGATTCACCCCTCCACTTT
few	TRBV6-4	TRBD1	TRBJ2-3	CASSQQGSRADTQYF	TGTGCCAGCAGTCAACAGGGGTCACGGGCAGATACGCAGTATTTT
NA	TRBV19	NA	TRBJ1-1	CASSIRYDTEAFF	TGTGCCAGTAGTATACGATACGACACTGAAGCTTTCTTT
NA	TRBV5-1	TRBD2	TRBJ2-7	CASSLTSGGIYEQYF	TGCGCCAGCAGCTTAACTAGCGGGGGAATCTACGAGCAGTACTTC
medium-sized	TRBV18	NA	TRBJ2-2	CASSDDRRRYAGELFF	TGTGCCAGCTCCGACGACAGGCGGCGATATGCCGGGGAGCTGTTTTTT
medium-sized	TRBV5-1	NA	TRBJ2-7	CASSLVADSEQYF	TGCGCCAGCAGCTTGGTGGCAGACTCCGAGCAGTACTTC
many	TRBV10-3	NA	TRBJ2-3	CAIRGNSADTQYF	TGTGCCATCAGAGGTAATAGTGCAGATACGCAGTATTTT
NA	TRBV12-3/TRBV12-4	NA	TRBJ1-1	CASSSPDGHTEAFF	TGTGCCAGCAGTTCTCCGGACGGGCACACTGAAGCTTTCTTT
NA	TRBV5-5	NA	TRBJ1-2	CASSTQVTTYTF	TGTGCCAGCAGCACACAGGTTACAACCTACACCTTC
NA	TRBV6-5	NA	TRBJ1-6	CASSYSLGGQNSPLHF	TGTGCCAGCAGTTACTCCCTCGGAGGACAAAATTCACCCCTCCACTTT
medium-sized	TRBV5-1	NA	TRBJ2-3	CASAMVQPDTQYF	TGCGCCAGCGCCATGGTCCAGCCAGATACGCAGTATTTT
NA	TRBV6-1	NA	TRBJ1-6	CASSATSSYNSPLHF	TGTGCCAGCAGTGCGACTAGCTCCTATAATTCACCCCTCCACTTT
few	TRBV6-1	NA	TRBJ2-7	CAGGATYEQYF	TGTGCCGGGGGGGCTACCTACGAGCAGTACTTC
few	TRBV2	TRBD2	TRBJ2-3	CASSGLAISSTDTQYF	TGTGCCAGCAGTGGACTAGCGATATCTAGCACAGATACGCAGTATTTT
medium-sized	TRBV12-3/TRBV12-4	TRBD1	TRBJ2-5	CASSNWDRGETQYF	TGTGCCAGCAGTAATTGGGACAGAGGCGAGACCCAGTACTTC
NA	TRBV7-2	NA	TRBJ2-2	CASSLGSGELFF	TGTGCCAGCAGCTTAGGGTCCGGGGAGCTGTTTTTT
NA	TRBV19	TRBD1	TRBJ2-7	CASSICPSGTVSYEQYF	TGTGCCAGTAGTATATGCCCCTCCGGGACAGTCTCCTACGAGCAGTACTTC
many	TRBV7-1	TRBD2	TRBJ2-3	CASSSGTSGGFDGTDTQYF	TGTGCCAGCAGCTCCGGGACTAGCGGGGGATTTGACGGCACAGATACGCAGTATTTT
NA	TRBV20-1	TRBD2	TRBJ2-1	CSARDGGVAGEQFF	TGCAGTGCTAGAGATGGTGGGGTAGCGGGGGAGCAGTTCTTC
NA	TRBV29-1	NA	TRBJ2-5	CSVEEGFGQETQYF	TGCAGCGTCGAAGAGGGCTTTGGCCAAGAGACCCAGTACTTC
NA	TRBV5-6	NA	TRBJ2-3	CASSPIGSGRYADTQYF	TGTGCCAGCAGCCCAATCGGTAGCGGTAGGTATGCCGATACGCAGTATTTT
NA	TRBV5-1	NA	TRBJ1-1	CASSLAGDTEAFF	TGCGCCAGCAGCTTGGCGGGCGACACTGAAGCTTTCTTT
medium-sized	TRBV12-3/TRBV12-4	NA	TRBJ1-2	CASRGAGTRTGYTF	TGTGCCAGCCGAGGTGCGGGGACGAGGACGGGCTACACCTTC
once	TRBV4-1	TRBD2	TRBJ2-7	CASSPGLVSFVQYF	TGCGCCAGCAGCCCGGGACTAGTGTCCTTTGTGCAGTACTTC
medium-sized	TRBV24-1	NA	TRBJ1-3	CATREDISGNTIYF	TGTGCCACCAGGGAAGACATCTCTGGAAACACCATATATTTT
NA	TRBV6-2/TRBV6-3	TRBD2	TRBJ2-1	CASIPDPPTGTSGSQSNEQFF	TGTGCCAGCATCCCAGACCCTCCGACCGGGACTAGCGGGAGTCAGTCCAATGAGCAGTTCTTC
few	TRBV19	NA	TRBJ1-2	CTSSCTERASGYTF	TGTACCAGTAGTTGCACGGAGAGGGCCTCTGGCTACACCTTC
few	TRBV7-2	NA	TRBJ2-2	CASSLATGSGELFF	TGTGCCAGCAGCTTAGCGACAGGTTCGGGGGAGCTGTTTTTT
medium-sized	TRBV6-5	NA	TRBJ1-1	CASSYNSHTEAFF	TGTGCCAGCAGTTACAACAGCCACACTGAAGCTTTCTTT
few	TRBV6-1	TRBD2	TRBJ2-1	CASSLGLANEQFF	TGTGCCAGCAGCTTGGGACTAGCGAATGAGCAGTTCTTC
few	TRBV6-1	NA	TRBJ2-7	CASSVGNRAYEQYF	TGTGCCAGCAGTGTAGGGAATCGGGCCTACGAGCAGTACTTC
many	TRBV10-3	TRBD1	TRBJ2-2	CAITPGTDTGELFF	TGTGCCATCACCCCCGGGACAGACACCGGGGAGCTGTTTTTT
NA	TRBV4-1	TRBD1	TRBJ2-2	CASSQPYRGQTTGELFF	TGCGCCAGCAGCCAACCTTACAGGGGACAGACCACCGGGGAGCTGTTTTTT